One and the same sample provided the 18 T cell receptor beta chains below, sequenced in a study of cytomegalovirus exposure and HLA in healthy donors. Produced via immunoSEQ multiplex PCR; TCRdb's table is partial and in-frame only. The data show about 95,000 clones, with 85% seen just once and 20% to 25% held by the top ten. The specimen sequenced was PBMCs. These receptors were obtained from a man aged 18 to 30 in good health and CMV-seropositive.

The J gene is TRBJ2-7, the V gene TRBV29-1; 7 nucleotides align to TRBD2. Germline CDR1 and CDR2: SQVTM and ANQGSEA. Trimming at V came to 4 bases and at J to 4 bases, leaving 1 base not matched to a gene. The CDR3 has 11 amino acids. In nucleotides, the CDR3 is TGCAGCGTTGGGGGGGGTTACGAGCAGTACTTC. Its protein product is CSVGGGYEQYF.

The CDR3 DNA is TGTGCCAGCAGCTTAGTTCCGGGACAGGCTTTCTCTGGGGCCAACGTCCTGACTTTC. Its protein product is CASSLVPGQAFSGANVLTF. The chain uses TRBV11-2 and TRBJ2-6, with 8 bases fitting TRBD1. Germline trimming cut 1 base from V and 0 bases from J; bases unmatched to any gene: 8. The germline gives CDR1 SGHAT, CDR2 FQNNGV. CDR3 length: 19 amino acids.

This chain joins TRBV7-8 and TRBJ2-5; 9 bases line up with TRBD1. After removal of 3 bases from V and 4 bases from J, the junction contained 6 bases not matched to a gene. Germline V gene sequence: CDR1 SGHVS, CDR2 FQNEAQ. The CDR3 extends over 15 amino acids. The CDR3 spells CASSFDRGVRETQYF. CDR3 nucleotides: TGTGCCAGCAGCTTCGACAGGGGGGTTCGAGAGACCCAGTACTTC.

The genes are TRBV10-3 and TRBJ1-2; 7 bases line up with TRBD1. Germline V gene data show CDR1 as ENHRY and CDR2 as SYGVKD. The CDR3 is 14 amino acids. V shed 3 bases, J shed 4 bases, and the junction held 5 bases outside the gene matches. For the CDR3, the DNA is TGTGCCATCAGTGACGACCGGGACAGCTATGGCTACACCTTC. Its translation: CAISDDRDSYGYTF.

V and J are TRBV9 and TRBJ2-2; TRBD1 agrees at 9 bases. V was pared by 0 bases and J by 4 bases, with 4 bases of the junction left unmatched. The CDR3 length is 16 residues. Germline-derived CDR1 and CDR2 are SGDLS and YYNGEE. CDR3 in DNA: TGTGCCAGCAGCGTAGAGGGACAGGGCCCCACCGGGGAGCTGTTTTTT. Protein product: CASSVEGQGPTGELFF.

A few counts support this clone. This chain's CDR3 is CASSDRLAGYNEQFF. Written as DNA, the CDR3 is TGTGCCAGCAGTGACAGGTTAGCAGGGTACAATGAGCAGTTCTTC. The chain is built from TRBV6-4 and TRBJ2-1, with D perhaps TRBD1 (5 bases). CDR3 length: 15 amino acids. The germline V and J ends were trimmed by 2 bases and 4 bases, with 12 bases remaining between them. Germline V gene data show CDR1 as MRHNA and CDR2 as SNTAGT.

The rearrangement links TRBV10-3 to TRBJ2-5; TRBD2 is a possible D gene (5 bases). V lost 3 bases, J lost 4 bases, and 15 bases lay in between. The CDR3 sequence is 15 residues long. Germline CDR1 is ENHRY and CDR2 is SYGVKD. The CDR3 loop reads CAISDPTREGETQYF. CDR3 nucleotides: TGTGCCATCAGTGACCCAACTAGAGAGGGAGAGACCCAGTACTTC.

The chain recombines TRBV6-1 with TRBJ2-2; D is perhaps TRBD2 (6 bases). Germline V gene lookup returns CDR1 MNHNS and CDR2 SASEGT. CDR3 size: 13 residues. V lost 8 bases to trimming and J lost 4 bases, with 11 bases between them. The CDR3 here is CASGRSTTGELFF. CDR3 nucleotides: TGTGCCAGCGGGAGGAGTACCACCGGGGAGCTGTTTTTT.

This clone was detected many times. The CDR3 DNA follows: TGTGCCAGCAGCACGATTACCAGCTCCTACGAGCAGTACTTC. Its translation: CASSTITSSYEQYF. This chain connects TRBV11-2 to TRBJ2-7; D is undetermined. The V gene's germline CDR1 is SGHAT and CDR2 FQNNGV. Between the trimmed V and J ends, which lost 5 bases and 0 bases, there was a span of 11 bases. The CDR3 has 14 residues.

This sequence joins TRBV7-9 and TRBJ2-1; 12 bases line up with TRBD2. The CDR3 extends over 16 amino acids. From germline, CDR1 is SEHNR and CDR2 FQNEAQ (reference sequence). J lost 7 bases, V lost 5 bases, and 9 bases had no gene match. In DNA form, the CDR3 reads TGTGCCAGCAGCATCGGACTAGCGGGAAAAAGTAATGAGCAGTTCTTC. Translated, it gives CASSIGLAGKSNEQFF.

CDR3 sequence reads: CAWSVRPGLAGPTGELFF. The DNA of the CDR3 is TGTGCCTGGAGTGTACGTCCGGGACTAGCGGGCCCCACCGGGGAGCTGTTTTTT. The chain links TRBV30 to TRBJ2-2; TRBD2 matches at 12 bases. Trimming at V came to 0 bases and at J to 4 bases, leaving 9 bases not matched to a gene. The length of the CDR3 is 18 residues. Germline lookup yields CDR1 GTSNPN and CDR2 SVGIG (reference sequence).

CDR3 amino acids: CASSLGQGALKNIQYF. The CDR3 bases are TGTGCCAGCAGCCTGGGACAGGGGGCGCTTAAAAACATTCAGTACTTC. The rearrangement uses TRBV5-6 and TRBJ2-4, with 12 nucleotides matching TRBD1. Germline V gives CDR1 SGHDT, CDR2 YYEEEE. V shed 4 bases and J 4 bases; nucleotides not matched to a gene: 6. The CDR3 has 16 amino acids.

The rearrangement joins TRBV5-6 to TRBJ2-5; 9 positions match TRBD1. This CDR3 is 14 amino acids long. Looked up from germline, CDR1 is SGHDT and CDR2 is YYEEEE. The trim removed 4 bases at V and 5 bases at J, leaving 6 bases unmatched. In DNA form, the CDR3 reads TGTGCCAGCAGCCCCACAGGGGGCGCGGAGACCCAGTACTTC. This encodes CASSPTGGAETQYF.

This clone was recorded once. The DNA for the CDR3 is TGCGCCAGCAGCTTGGAACTAGCGGGAGGGCGTGGGGAGCAGTACTTC. It codes for CASSLELAGGRGEQYF. This chain links TRBV5-1 with TRBJ2-7; 13 nucleotides line up with TRBD2. The CDR3 covers 16 residues. Germline CDR1 and CDR2: SGHRS and YFSETQ. Germline trimming cut 0 bases from V and 7 bases from J; bases unmatched to any gene: 7. Variable domain in full (rest from reference TRBV5-1 and TRBJ2-7): KAGVTQTPRYLIKTRGQQVTLSCSPISGHRSVSWYQQTPGQGLQFLFEYFSETQRNKGNFPGRFSGRQFSNSRSEMNVSTLELGDSALYLCASSLELAGGRGEQYFGPGTRLTVT.

The chain employs TRBV19 and TRBJ2-7; no reliable D call. V lost 6 bases and J lost 1, with 10 bases in between. Germline V CDR1 and CDR2: LNHDA, SQIVND (reference sequence). This CDR3 is built from 13 residues. In DNA, the CDR3 is TGTGCCAGTAGGGTGACTTCATCCTACGAGCAGTACGTC. Residues: CASRVTSSYEQYV.

This clone occurred a few times. The V call is TRBV7-9, the J call TRBJ2-3; D is unresolved. V dropped 4 bases and J dropped 0 bases, with 17 bases sitting between them. CDR1 is SEHNR and CDR2 is FQNEAQ in the germline V gene (reference sequence). The CDR3 covers 17 residues. Here the CDR3 reads CASSSTTVQASTDTQYF. CDR3 coding DNA: TGTGCCAGCAGCTCCACCACAGTCCAGGCTAGCACAGATACGCAGTATTTT.

The rearrangement joins TRBV27 to TRBJ2-1; 9 positions agree with TRBD2. This CDR3 region has 15 residues. The ends lost 5 bases at V and 5 bases at J; junction bases unmatched: 7. Germline CDR1 MNHEY, CDR2 SMNVEV (reference sequence). Here the CDR3 DNA reads TGTGCCAGCAGTCCGACTAGCGGAGGTCACAATGAGCAGTTCTTC. Protein: CASSPTSGGHNEQFF.

V usage is TRBV4-1 and J usage is TRBJ2-1; 8 positions match TRBD1. V shed 5 bases, J shed 3 bases, and the junction held 6 bases outside the gene matches. Germline loops: CDR1 MGHRA, CDR2 YSYEKL. CDR3 size: 15 residues. As DNA, the CDR3 is TGCGCCAGCAGCTACGGACAGGGAGACTACAATGAGCAGTTCTTC. Translating it yields CASSYGQGDYNEQFF.